This TCR beta chain is drawn from a study of shared clonotypes between healthy human individuals. Findings of the study overall: Of the naive CD4 clonotypes, roughly 5% were shared across a handful of donors.

V shed 8 bases and J shed 1 base, with 12 bases lying between them. Germline-derived CDR1 and CDR2 are MDHEN and SYDVKM. The CDR3 extends over 15 amino acids. This clone was seen a handful of times. Its target is unknown. Data came from immunoSEQ multiplex PCR; TCRdb stores just in-frame clones and leaves some out. Among about 1 million clones listed, around 74% were seen once. The donor cohort consisted entirely of Caucasian adults residing in Nashville, Tennessee. J is TRBJ1-6 and V is TRBV28; a possible D gene is TRBD1 (5 bases). The receptor was derived from a man younger than 35 in good health. The sequenced sample was memory CD4+ T cells sorted from blood. Described subset: CD45RA-negative fraction. The CDR3 is CASGPQGSYNSPLHF. The CDR3, as DNA: TGTGCCAGCGGCCCCCAGGGATCCTATAATTCACCCCTCCACTTT. The full variable domain, completed using reference TRBV28 and TRBJ1-6, is DVKVTQSSRYLVKRTGEKVFLECVQDMDHENMFWYRQDPGLGLRLIYFSYDVKMKEKGDIPEGYSVSREKKERFSLILESASTNQTSMYLCASGPQGSYNSPLHFGNGTRLTVT.